One sample yielded the 2 T cell receptor beta chains listed below, sequenced in a study of cytomegalovirus exposure and HLA in healthy donors. Produced via immunoSEQ multiplex PCR; TCRdb's table is partial and in-frame only. The sample carries almost 75,000 clones, roughly 80% recorded once. The sequenced material came from PBMCs. These receptors came from a man aged 25-45 years in good health and CMV-seronegative.

The rearrangement links TRBV9 to TRBJ2-7, with TRBD1 as a possible D gene (5 bases). The germline V and J ends were trimmed by 4 bases and 6 bases, with 14 bases remaining between them. The germline V gene has CDR1 SGDLS and CDR2 YYNGEE. The CDR3 sequence is 13 residues long. CDR3 loop: CASSRQGVLEQYF. CDR3 sequence (DNA): TGTGCCAGCAGCCGCCAGGGTGTCCTCGAGCAGTACTTC.

J is TRBJ1-2 and V is TRBV19; D is uncertain. Trimming removed 6 bases at V and 8 bases at J, with 13 bases between. Germline assignment: CDR1 LNHDA and CDR2 SQIVND (reference sequence). This CDR3 has 12 amino acids. In DNA form, the CDR3 reads TGTGCCAGTAGGCTAGCGGAGAAGGGCTACACCTTC. Amino acid sequence: CASRLAEKGYTF.